A selection of T cell receptor beta chains follows, all from one sample in a study of blood T cell repertoires in COVID-19. Libraries were prepared by immunoSEQ multiplex PCR; TCRdb keeps only in-frame clonotypes and omits some of them. The data contain about 51,000 clones, roughly 84% of them singletons. Sample: peripheral blood. These TCRs come from an elderly man with active COVID-19. Each CDR3 is given with its conserved first and last residue. Fields, in order: V gene, D gene, J gene, clone size, CDR3 protein, CDR3 DNA. D genes are given only for firm matches. Not all rows give a size; the values are once, few, many and, for expanded clones, a class.

v_call: TRBV6-1
d_call: TRBD2
j_call: TRBJ2-1
clone_size: NA
cdr3_aa: CASSAYRTSGGNEQFF
cdr3_nt: TGTGCCAGCAGTGCTTATAGGACTAGCGGGGGCAATGAGCAGTTCTTC

v_call: TRBV2
d_call: TRBD1
j_call: TRBJ2-6
clone_size: NA
cdr3_aa: CASSEIDRGFALSGANVLTF
cdr3_nt: TGTGCCAGCAGTGAAATAGACAGGGGTTTCGCTTTGTCTGGGGCCAACGTCCTGACTTTC

v_call: TRBV19
d_call: TRBD1
j_call: TRBJ1-1
clone_size: NA
cdr3_aa: CASRSGGENTEAFF
cdr3_nt: TGTGCCAGTAGATCAGGGGGCGAGAACACTGAAGCTTTCTTT

v_call: TRBV27
d_call: TRBD2
j_call: TRBJ2-5
clone_size: NA
cdr3_aa: CASSPPGLAGVTETQYF
cdr3_nt: TGTGCCAGCAGTCCCCCGGGACTAGCGGGAGTAACAGAGACCCAGTACTTC

v_call: TRBV5-4
d_call: NA
j_call: TRBJ1-6
clone_size: NA
cdr3_aa: CASSLAVAGIGNSPLHF
cdr3_nt: TGTGCCAGCAGCTTGGCCGTTGCAGGCATTGGTAATTCACCCCTCCACTTT

v_call: TRBV2
d_call: TRBD1
j_call: TRBJ2-1
clone_size: NA
cdr3_aa: CASSRDREDPFF
cdr3_nt: TGTGCCAGCAGCCGGGACAGAGAAGACCCGTTCTTC

v_call: TRBV7-2
d_call: NA
j_call: TRBJ1-5
clone_size: NA
cdr3_aa: CASTLYSNQPQHF
cdr3_nt: TGTGCCAGCACCCTTTATAGCAATCAGCCCCAGCATTTT

v_call: TRBV4-1
d_call: NA
j_call: TRBJ1-4
clone_size: NA
cdr3_aa: CASSQAREDGVEKLFF
cdr3_nt: TGCGCCAGCAGCCAAGCGAGGGAAGACGGGGTTGAAAAACTGTTTTTT

v_call: TRBV7-2
d_call: NA
j_call: TRBJ1-3
clone_size: NA
cdr3_aa: CASSPQGARGNTIYF
cdr3_nt: TGTGCCAGCAGCCCCCAAGGGGCGCGGGGAAACACCATATATTTT

v_call: TRBV6-2/TRBV6-3
d_call: NA
j_call: TRBJ2-2
clone_size: NA
cdr3_aa: CASSYRQANTGELFF
cdr3_nt: TGTGCCAGCAGTTATAGACAGGCAAACACCGGGGAGCTGTTTTTT

v_call: TRBV5-1
d_call: TRBD1
j_call: TRBJ2-7
clone_size: few
cdr3_aa: CASSLRQGSDEQYF
cdr3_nt: TGCGCCAGCAGCTTAAGACAGGGGAGCGACGAGCAGTACTTC

v_call: TRBV7-2
d_call: NA
j_call: TRBJ2-1
clone_size: NA
cdr3_aa: CASSLVSGSSYNEQFF
cdr3_nt: TGTGCCAGCAGCTTAGTTTCTGGCTCGTCCTACAATGAGCAGTTCTTC

v_call: TRBV6-6
d_call: TRBD1
j_call: TRBJ1-6
clone_size: NA
cdr3_aa: CASSFGQGPSNSPLHF
cdr3_nt: TGTGCCAGCAGCTTCGGACAGGGACCAAGTAATTCACCCCTCCACTTT

v_call: TRBV24-1
d_call: TRBD1
j_call: TRBJ2-3
clone_size: once
cdr3_aa: CATSEAGTETDTQYF
cdr3_nt: TGTGCCACCAGTGAGGCCGGGACAGAGACAGATACGCAGTATTTT

v_call: TRBV28
d_call: NA
j_call: TRBJ1-6
clone_size: NA
cdr3_aa: CASSQQGNNSPLHF
cdr3_nt: TGTGCCAGCAGTCAGCAGGGGAATAATTCACCCCTCCACTTT